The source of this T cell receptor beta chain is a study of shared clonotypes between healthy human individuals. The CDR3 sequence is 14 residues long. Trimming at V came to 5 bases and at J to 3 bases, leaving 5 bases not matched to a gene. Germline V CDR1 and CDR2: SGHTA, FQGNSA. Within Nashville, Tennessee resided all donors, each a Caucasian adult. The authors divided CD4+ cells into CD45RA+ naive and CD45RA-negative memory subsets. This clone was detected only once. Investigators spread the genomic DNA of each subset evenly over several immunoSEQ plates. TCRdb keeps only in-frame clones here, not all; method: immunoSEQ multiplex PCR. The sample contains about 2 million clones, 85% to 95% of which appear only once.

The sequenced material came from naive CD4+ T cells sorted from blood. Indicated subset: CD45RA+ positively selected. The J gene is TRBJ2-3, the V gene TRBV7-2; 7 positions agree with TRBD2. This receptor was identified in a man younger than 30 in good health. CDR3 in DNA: TGTGCCAGCAGCCCTAGCGGAAAAACAGATACGCAGTATTTT. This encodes CASSPSGKTDTQYF.